This T cell receptor (beta chain) was profiled in a study of blood T cell repertoires in COVID-19. The length of the CDR3 is 15 residues. Germline CDR1 is SGDLS and CDR2 is YYNGEE. V was clipped by 4 bases and J by 3 bases, with 16 bases between them. Under the authors' procedure: Reference gene primer amplification yielded estimated nucleated cell counts. Generated by immunoSEQ multiplex PCR, the TCRdb table keeps only in-frame clones and is missing some. Clone size and the V and J calls come from that table; the DNA yielded D and trimming. Counted here are 100,000 or so clones, roughly 86% occurring once; the ten biggest clones make up under 15%.

Sequenced sample: peripheral blood. The genes are TRBV9 and TRBJ1-2; tentative D call: TRBD1 (6 bases). This sequence was found in a woman aged 55-75 years in a cohort sampled during active or convalescent COVID-19. The CDR3 coding sequence is TGTGCCAGCAGCACGACCGAAAGGGGGTACTATGGCTACACCTTC. This translates into CASSTTERGYYGYTF.